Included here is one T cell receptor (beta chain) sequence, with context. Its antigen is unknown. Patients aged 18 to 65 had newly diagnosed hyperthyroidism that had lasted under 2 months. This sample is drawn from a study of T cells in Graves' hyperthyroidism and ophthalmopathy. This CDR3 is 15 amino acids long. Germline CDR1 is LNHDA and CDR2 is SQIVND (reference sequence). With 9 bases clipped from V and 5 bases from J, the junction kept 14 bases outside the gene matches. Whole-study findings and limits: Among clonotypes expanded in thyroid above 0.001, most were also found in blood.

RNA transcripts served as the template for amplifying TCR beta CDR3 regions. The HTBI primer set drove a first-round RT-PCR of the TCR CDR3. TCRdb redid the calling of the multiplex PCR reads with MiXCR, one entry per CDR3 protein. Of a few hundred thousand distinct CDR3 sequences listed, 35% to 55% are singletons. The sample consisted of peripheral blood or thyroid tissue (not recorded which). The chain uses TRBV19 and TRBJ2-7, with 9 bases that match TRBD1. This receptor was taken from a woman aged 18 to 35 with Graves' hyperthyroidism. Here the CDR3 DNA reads TGTGCCAGCAGCCGATCGGGACAGGGTGGCCACGAGCAGTACTTC. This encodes CASSRSGQGGHEQYF.